This entry is about one T cell receptor beta chain. What it binds is unknown. Libraries were prepared by immunoSEQ multiplex PCR; TCRdb keeps only in-frame clonotypes and omits some of them. Here the sample spans roughly 56,000 clones, about 84% being singletons. Germline CDR1 is SGHTA and CDR2 is FQGTGA. V lost 0 bases, J lost 1 base, and 14 bases lay in between. This CDR3 has 17 residues. This sample was included in a study of OX40 agonist ivuxolimab in advanced cancers. Findings and limits, study-wide: The study did not work out the antigen specificity of the expanded peripheral T cells.

The chain has TRBV7-3 and TRBJ2-3; D uncertain. The sample was CD4+ or CD8+ T cells sorted from blood, taken in a trial of the OX40 agonist ivuxolimab. The sequence was obtained from an adult with an advanced solid tumor such as melanoma, head and neck, liver or kidney cancer. The CDR3 protein is CASSLTAPGARTDTQYF. The CDR3 nucleotides are TGTGCCAGCAGCTTAACGGCCCCAGGTGCCCGCACAGATACGCAGTATTTT.